This T cell receptor (beta chain) stems from a study of neoadjuvant nivolumab and ipilimumab in lung cancer (TCRdb year 2020). Background for the entire study: Nivolumab was administered intravenously at 3 mg/kg on days 1, 15 and 29, and in the combination arm ipilimumab 1 mg/kg was added on day 1 only. Matched pretherapy and resected tumor pairs were analyzed for seven patients, of whom four received nivolumab and three received nivolumab plus ipilimumab. The primary endpoint of the trial was the rate of major pathologic response (MPR) in the intention-to-treat population of each study arm. TCR repertoires were compared between pretherapy (baseline) peripheral blood and tumors resected at surgery after neoadjuvant immune checkpoint blockade. A total of some 45 patients with operable NSCLC were treated in the trial, with around 23 randomized to nivolumab monotherapy and approximately 21 randomized to nivolumab plus ipilimumab. The investigation overall reported the following: There was no significant correlation between TCR clonality and pathologic tumor regression, and just a single major-pathologic-response sample was available for the clonality-regression analysis. A small number of samples was subjected to TCR sequencing. Greater TCR richness and clonality were observed in resected tumors than in tumor-adjacent uninvolved lung, and increases were observed in more dual-therapy-treated tumors. From pretherapy to surgery, tumor T-cell richness and clonality went up in three of three dual-therapy tumors, versus only two of four nivolumab-treated tumors. Richness in tumors resected after neoadjuvant therapy showed a positive correlation with pretherapy blood TCR richness (Spearman R of about 0.86).

The time point label on this specimen signifies: at surgical resection after neoadjuvant nivolumab +/- ipilimumab. The samples were taken from NEOSTAR, a phase 2 randomized trial in operable NSCLC that tested neoadjuvant nivolumab or nivolumab plus ipilimumab, followed by surgery. Uninvolved lung adjacent to the tumor was collected at resection and used as a matched non-tumor comparison for the TCR repertoires of resected tumors. The library relied on the immunoSEQ multiplex PCR assay. The authors' pipeline ran thus. Richness and clonality were used to summarize the repertoires, and clones that significantly expanded or contracted between pre- and post-therapy samples were identified. TCRdb took this table from immuneACCESS and kept in-frame rearrangements with V and J called. Such tables lack part of the clones; where checked against another copy, unresolved V genes explain under half of the gap, and the rest is unexplained. V, J and clone size were drawn from that table, and D and trimming were deduced from the DNA. In all, the sample holds around 7,700 clones, and 75% to 85% of those were seen once. Approximately 7.1% of the sample lies in the top ten.

V is pared back by 6 bases and J by 6 bases, with 20 bases lying between the germline termini. The cysteine opens and the phenylalanine closes a CDR3 of 15 amino acids. The read is trimmed to its CDR3 DNA, 45 bases read in frame from base 1. The germline V gene provides CDR1 SGHTA and CDR2 FQGNSA. Concerning this clone: Its antigen is still unknown. The input lacks base qualities; no much larger clone sits a single base away.

This specimen consisted of adjacent normal lung tissue, obtained after neoadjuvant nivolumab, alone or with ipilimumab, at or shortly before surgery. This clonotype originated in an adult with non-small cell lung cancer. The chain uses TRBV7-2 and TRBJ1-2; the D gene is possibly TRBD1, with 6 bases matching. The CDR3 reads as follows: CASSFQWQGNNGYTF. The DNA reads as follows: TGTGCCAGCAGTTTCCAGTGGCAGGGGAATAATGGCTACACCTTC.